This TCR beta chain was sequenced during a study of T cell repertoires in cytomegalovirus infection. Study-level background: CMV infection plus the matching HLA type was flagged by public TCR beta signatures. The study, taken as a whole, reports: Predominance within the ex vivo response was attributable to HLA-C-restricted CMV-specific TCR beta clonotypes. Identification of carriers of CMV plus the relevant HLA was performed using cumulative public TCR beta family frequency.

MiXCR, applied by TCRdb to the reads, yields one record per CDR3 protein. Here the sample spans hundreds of thousands of distinct CDR3 sequences, 35% being singletons. This clonotype was picked up many times. Its antigen is unidentified. The source material was PBMCs. The origin of this receptor is a human donor in good health (CMV status not recorded). Some clones in this sample may be carry-over from other donors' samples.

The CDR3 here is CASSLGQGNYDTEAFF. CDR3 in DNA: TGTGCCAGCAGCTTAGGACAGGGGAATTACGACACTGAAGCTTTCTTT. The genes are TRBV11-2 and TRBJ1-1; TRBD1 matches 8 bases. The CDR3 spans 16 residues. Germline assignment: CDR1 SGHAT and CDR2 FQNNGV. The ends lost 1 base at V and 3 bases at J; junction bases unmatched: 7.